Below are 32 T cell receptor beta chains sequenced from a single sample in a study of blood T cell repertoires in COVID-19 (dated by TCRdb to 2019 to 2021). To prepare the library, the immunoSEQ multiplex PCR assay was applied. This is the immuneACCESS table as TCRdb keeps it, with only in-frame sequences that have V and J called. A part of the clones is gone; compared with another copy, unresolved V genes explain less than half, and the rest is unexplained. This sample gives some 150,000 clones in total; approximately 84% of them show up just once. Of the sample, around 2.4% is held by the ten largest clones. What was sequenced was peripheral blood. These receptors were collected from a human donor with acute or convalescent COVID-19. The donor label of this sample is uncertain.

The genes are TRBV7-2 and TRBJ1-4, with 7 bases identical to TRBD1. The germline CDR1 and CDR2 sequences are SGHTA and FQGNSA. The CDR3 is made up of 16 amino acids. Germline trimming cut 4 bases from V and 0 bases from J; bases unmatched to any gene: 5. Written as DNA, the CDR3 is TGTGCCAGCAGCTCGGGACAGCCCGCAACTAATGAAAAACTGTTTTTT. As protein: CASSSGQPATNEKLFF.

This sequence joins TRBV6-2 or TRBV6-3 and TRBJ1-1, with D unresolved. V was shortened by 6 bases and J by 11 bases, with 28 bases between the two germline ends. Germline values: CDR1 MNHEY, CDR2 SVGEGT. CDR3 length: 16 residues. The DNA for the CDR3 is TGTGCCAGCAGCCCCCCTTTTACACAGAGAACGTCGTGGGCTTTCTTT. Translation gives CASSPPFTQRTSWAFF.

V and J are TRBV5-4 and TRBJ2-1, with 12 bases that match TRBD2. V dropped 3 bases and J dropped 10; count of bases not matched to a gene: 11. Germline-derived CDR1 and CDR2 are SGHNT and YYREEE (reference sequence). The CDR3 is made up of 16 amino acids. The CDR3 protein is CASSSPTSGSFREQFF. The CDR3, as DNA: TGTGCCAGCAGCTCTCCGACTAGCGGGAGCTTCAGGGAGCAGTTCTTC.

The V and J genes are TRBV2 and TRBJ2-3; D is ambiguous. Per germline, CDR1 SNHLY and CDR2 FYNNEI. This CDR3 has 13 residues. Trimming took 7 bases from V and 0 from J, leaving 8 bases between them. The CDR3 sequence: CASNAFSTDTQYF. As DNA, the CDR3 is TGTGCCAGCAATGCGTTTAGCACAGATACGCAGTATTTT.

The chain has TRBV5-1 and TRBJ1-1; 9 bases map to TRBD1. J lost 5 bases, V lost 4 bases, and 9 bases had no gene match. There are 15 residues in the CDR3. Germline lookup yields CDR1 SGHRS and CDR2 YFSETQ. CDR3 in DNA: TGCGCCAGCAGCCCCGGACAGGGGACGGGGACTGAAGCTTTCTTT. Protein sequence: CASSPGQGTGTEAFF.

V gene TRBV2 combines with J gene TRBJ2-5; no clear D gene. From germline, CDR1 is SNHLY and CDR2 FYNNEI. The V end was cut by 5 bases, the J end by 0 bases, with 16 bases between. The CDR3 is made up of 16 amino acids. The CDR3: CASSPGQTGYQETQYF. The CDR3 bases are TGTGCCAGCAGTCCTGGCCAAACCGGGTACCAAGAGACCCAGTACTTC.

This clone was observed a handful of times. The chain joins TRBV30 to TRBJ1-1; 7 bases agree with TRBD1. CDR3 size: 13 residues. Trimming removed 8 bases from V and 5 bases from J; junction bases left unmatched: 11. The V gene's germline CDR1 is GTSNPN and CDR2 SVGIG (reference sequence). CDR3 coding DNA: TGTGCCGGGGACAGTTGGCCGGGGACTGAAGCTTTCTTT. Translation: CAGDSWPGTEAFF.

Details on this clone: At the DNA level, this CDR3 is encoded by other sequences in the same sample as well. The rearrangement uses TRBV7-3 and TRBJ2-5, with 10 nucleotides matching TRBD2. V lost 6 bases and J lost 4; bases outside the gene matches: 5. The CDR3 sequence is 14 residues long. Germline CDR1 and CDR2: SGHTA and FQGTGA. CDR3 sequence (DNA): TGTGCCAGCAGTTCTAGCGGGGGAGGAGAGACCCAGTACTTC. Its protein product is CASSSSGGGETQYF.

The rearrangement links TRBV15 to TRBJ2-1; 9 bases fit TRBD2. This CDR3 comprises 15 residues. Germline V lookup: CDR1 LNHNV, CDR2 YYDKDF (reference sequence). Unmatched junction bases numbered 8, after V lost 1 base and J lost 10 bases. CDR3 in DNA: TGTGCCACCAGCAGAGGGGCTAGCGGGGTAGGAGAGCAGTTCTTC. Translating gives CATSRGASGVGEQFF.

The chain recombines TRBV28 with TRBJ1-1; D possibly corresponds to TRBD1 (6 bases). CDR1 is MDHEN, CDR2 SYDVKM, per germline. Trimming removed 4 bases from V and 5 bases from J, with 14 bases in between. The CDR3 contains 14 residues. The CDR3 nucleotides are TGTGCCAGCAGTTCCAGTGACAGGCCTACTGAAGCTTTCTTT. Its protein product is CASSSSDRPTEAFF.

V and J are TRBV2 and TRBJ1-3; D may be TRBD1 (6 bases). V was pared by 6 bases and J by 1 base, with 10 bases between. The V gene's germline CDR1 is SNHLY and CDR2 FYNNEI. The CDR3 covers 14 residues. The CDR3 region has the DNA TGTGCCAGCAGGGCTGGGACATCTGGAAACACCATATATTTT. It translates to CASRAGTSGNTIYF.

This clone appeared once. The V call is TRBV28, the J call TRBJ2-3, with TRBD2 identical over 10 bases. The trim removed 3 bases at V and 2 bases at J, leaving 2 bases unmatched. Per the germline V gene, CDR1 is MDHEN and CDR2 is SYDVKM. There are 15 residues in the CDR3. The chain's CDR3 is CASSFGTSDTDTQYF. The CDR3 DNA follows: TGTGCCAGCAGTTTCGGGACTAGCGACACAGATACGCAGTATTTT.

V gene TRBV10-3 combines with J gene TRBJ1-2, with TRBD1 as a possible D gene (5 bases). Germline V gene lookup returns CDR1 ENHRY and CDR2 SYGVKD. The CDR3 is made up of 13 amino acids. V was clipped by 10 bases and J by 4 bases, with 16 bases between them. This chain's CDR3 is CATQEGQVYGYTF. CDR3 bases: TGTGCCACTCAGGAGGGGCAGGTCTATGGCTACACCTTC.

This clone was recorded a few times. The chain uses TRBV10-3 and TRBJ2-2; D may be TRBD2 (6 bases). The germline CDR1 and CDR2 sequences are ENHRY and SYGVKD. The CDR3 is 17 residues long. The germline V and J ends were trimmed by 10 bases and 3 bases, with 24 bases remaining between them. The CDR3, as DNA: TGTGCCAGTACCGGGACTGCAGAATCAATCTACACCGGGGAGCTGTTTTTT. The encoded protein is CASTGTAESIYTGELFF.

V usage is TRBV28 and J usage is TRBJ1-6, with TRBD1 matching over 8 bases. Germline V CDR1 and CDR2: MDHEN, SYDVKM. The CDR3 covers 16 residues. V lost 2 bases, J lost 7 bases, and 7 bases stayed unmatched. CDR3 amino acids: CASSLAQGARNSPLHF. The CDR3 nucleotides read TGTGCCAGCAGTTTAGCGCAGGGGGCGAGGAATTCACCCCTCCACTTT.

This clone was seen more than once but under ten times. The gene calls are TRBV5-3 and TRBJ1-6; the D gene is possibly TRBD1 (6 bases). TRBV5-3 is an ORF; its function is uncertain. The CDR3 is 15 amino acids. The V end was cut by 4 bases, the J end by 10 bases, with 18 bases between. The CDR3 is CARSPGNHRDSPLHF. For the CDR3, the DNA is TGTGCCAGAAGCCCCGGTAACCACAGGGACTCACCCCTCCACTTT.

The chain uses TRBV19 and TRBJ1-1; the D gene is possibly TRBD1 (5 bases). Germline V gene sequence: CDR1 LNHDA, CDR2 SQIVND (reference sequence). V was trimmed by 1 base and J by 5 bases, leaving 14 bases between them. CDR3 length equals 15 residues. CDR3 loop: CASSIVKAAGTEAFF. In DNA form, the CDR3 reads TGTGCCAGTAGTATAGTGAAGGCGGCAGGGACTGAAGCTTTCTTT.

The chain couples TRBV5-4 to TRBJ1-2; 7 positions agree with TRBD1. The J segment lost 4 bases and the V segment lost 4 bases, leaving 7 bases of the junction unmatched. Germline-derived CDR1 and CDR2 are SGHNT and YYREEE (reference sequence). The CDR3 runs 14 residues. Here the CDR3 DNA reads TGTGCCAGCAGCAGGGACAGTAACTCCTATGGCTACACCTTC. This translates into CASSRDSNSYGYTF.

This clone was detected only once. The rearrangement uses TRBV6-2 or TRBV6-3 and TRBJ2-7; maybe TRBD2 (5 bases). In germline, CDR1 is MNHEY, CDR2 SVGEGT. The CDR3 covers 14 residues. Trimming took off 2 bases at V and 1 base at J, with 9 bases between the two ends. The CDR3 bases are TGTGCCAGCAGTTACCGGGGTTGGTCCTACGAGCAGTACTTC. As protein: CASSYRGWSYEQYF.

This chain connects TRBV25-1 to TRBJ1-1; no firm D call. The CDR3 runs to 13 residues. Germline V gene sequence: CDR1 MGHDK, CDR2 SYGVNS. Deletions cut 6 bases from V and 3 bases from J, with 11 bases between. The CDR3 here is CASSPGLYTEAFF. As DNA, the CDR3 is TGTGCCAGCAGCCCCGGTCTGTACACTGAAGCTTTCTTT.

The V and J genes are TRBV19 and TRBJ1-4; 10 positions match TRBD1. The CDR3 sequence is 16 residues long. Germline values: CDR1 LNHDA, CDR2 SQIVND (reference sequence). V lost 3 bases, J lost 14 bases, and 15 bases stayed unmatched. CDR3 sequence: CASSILPGQGPDRLFF. The DNA of the CDR3 is TGTGCCAGTAGTATTCTTCCGGGACAGGGGCCCGACAGGCTGTTTTTT.

The chain recombines TRBV28 with TRBJ1-2; D is ambiguous. Trimming took 2 bases from V and 0 from J, leaving 7 bases between them. In germline, CDR1 is MDHEN, CDR2 SYDVKM. This CDR3 contains 14 residues. In nucleotides, the CDR3 is TGTGCCAGCAGTTTACTCGGTTCTAACTATGGCTACACCTTC. The encoded protein is CASSLLGSNYGYTF.

The chain couples TRBV10-1 to TRBJ2-3, with 7 bases lining up with TRBD2. The CDR3 sequence is 15 residues long. With 6 bases clipped from V and 2 bases from J, the junction kept 8 bases outside the gene matches. Germline-derived CDR1 and CDR2 are WNHNN and SYGVQD (reference sequence). The CDR3 coding sequence is TGCGCCAGCAGCAACGGACTAGTCCCCACAGATACGCAGTATTTT. It specifies CASSNGLVPTDTQYF.

The chain employs TRBV6-5 and TRBJ2-7; 10 nucleotides match TRBD1. CDR3 size: 14 residues. Germline-derived CDR1 and CDR2 are MNHEY and SVGAGI. Trimming took 7 bases from V and 2 from J; bases not matched to a gene: 5. The CDR3 nucleotides are TGTGCCAGCACCCTAGACAGGGGGCCCTACGAGCAGTACTTC. Amino acids: CASTLDRGPYEQYF.

This clone has just one count. The chain links TRBV30 to TRBJ2-7; TRBD2 agrees at 12 bases. Germline lookup yields CDR1 GTSNPN and CDR2 SVGIG (reference sequence). The CDR3 consists of 14 residues. J lost 5 bases, V lost 6 bases, and 8 bases had no gene match. CDR3 sequence reads: CACSSASGRDEQYF. The CDR3 DNA reads TGTGCCTGTAGCTCGGCTAGCGGGAGGGACGAGCAGTACTTC. The entire variable domain, with the rest obtained from reference TRBV30 and TRBJ2-7, is as follows: SQTIHQWPATLVQPVGSPLSLECTVEGTSNPNLYWYRQAAGRGLQLLFYSVGIGQISSEVPQNLSASRPQDRQFILSSKKLLLSDSGFYLCACSSASGRDEQYFGPGTRLTVT.

The gene calls are TRBV30 and TRBJ1-5; D gene ambiguous. Per germline, CDR1 GTSNPN and CDR2 SVGIG (reference sequence). Deletions cut 5 bases from V and 4 bases from J, with 15 bases between. CDR3 length equals 14 residues. The CDR3 here is CAWAHLGGNQPQHF. The CDR3 DNA reads as TGTGCCTGGGCCCATTTGGGCGGGAATCAGCCCCAGCATTTT.

The chain employs TRBV6-5 and TRBJ2-2; D uncertain. Between the trimmed V and J ends, which lost 5 bases and 0 bases, there was a span of 10 bases. Germline CDR1 is MNHEY and CDR2 is SVGAGI. This CDR3 has 15 residues. The CDR3 region has the DNA TGTGCCAGCAGTCGAGACACTGCGAACACCGGGGAGCTGTTTTTT. Protein: CASSRDTANTGELFF.

The V call is TRBV7-2, the J call TRBJ2-7, with D hard to call. There are 15 residues in the CDR3. Trimming pared 2 bases from V and 0 bases from J, leaving 11 bases between. Germline V gives CDR1 SGHTA, CDR2 FQGNSA. The CDR3, as DNA: TGTGCCAGCAGCTTAACCCCGACAAGCTCCTACGAGCAGTACTTC. Translation gives CASSLTPTSSYEQYF.

The chain is built from TRBV11-2 and TRBJ2-3, with TRBD2 identical over 7 bases. Germline loops: CDR1 SGHAT, CDR2 FQNNGV. The length of the CDR3 is 14 residues. Trimming cost V 6 bases and J 4 bases; bases outside gene matches: 7. The DNA for the CDR3 is TGTGCCAGCAGGCCCACTAGCGCCTCAGATACGCAGTATTTT. This sequence encodes CASRPTSASDTQYF.

The rearrangement links TRBV5-4 to TRBJ2-2, with D possibly being TRBD1 (5 bases). Deletions cut 7 bases from V and 9 bases from J, with 19 bases between. The CDR3 is made up of 14 amino acids. The germline CDR1 and CDR2 sequences are SGHNT and YYREEE (reference sequence). The CDR3, as DNA: TGTGCCAGCCCTCAGGGCCCGCTAACCCGGGAGCTGTTTTTT. Translation gives CASPQGPLTRELFF.

V usage is TRBV5-1 and J usage is TRBJ1-5; D is unresolved. This CDR3 has 13 residues. The V end lost 1 base, the J end lost 4 bases, and 6 bases lay between the germline ends. The germline V gene encodes CDR1 SGHRS and CDR2 YFSETQ. This CDR3 is CASSLQENQPQHF. In nucleotides, the CDR3 is TGCGCCAGCAGCTTGCAAGAGAATCAGCCCCAGCATTTT.

The chain uses TRBV6-6 and TRBJ1-5; 7 bases are a match to TRBD1. CDR3 length: 13 residues. With V trimmed by 6 bases and J by 1 base, 0 bases remained unmatched. CDR1 is MNHNY and CDR2 is SVGAGI in the germline V gene (reference sequence). The CDR3 region has the DNA TGTGCCAGCAGAGGGGGCAGCAATCAGCCCCAGCATTTT. Encoded protein: CASRGGSNQPQHF.